Listed here are 29 T cell receptor beta chains from one sample, sequenced in a study of cytomegalovirus exposure and HLA in healthy donors. Researchers ran the PCR with 60 Vbeta and 13 Jbeta primers. Sequencing used immunoSEQ multiplex PCR; TCRdb keeps in-frame clones, though not all of them. Counted here are 110,000 to 150,000 clones, 70% to 75% occurring once; the ten biggest clones make up roughly 1.7%. Sequenced material: PBMCs. All receptors come from a woman aged 25 to 39 in good health and CMV-seronegative.

The genes are TRBV5-6 and TRBJ2-7, with 8 bases lining up with TRBD1. V gave up 3 bases and J gave up 0 bases; unmatched junction bases: 5. The CDR3 is 15 residues long. Germline V lookup: CDR1 SGHDT, CDR2 YYEEEE. The CDR3 protein is CASSSLDRASYEQYF. CDR3 in DNA: TGTGCCAGCAGCTCGTTGGACAGGGCCTCCTACGAGCAGTACTTC.

In this sample, this clone turned up a few times. The rearrangement uses TRBV29-1 and TRBJ1-1; a possible D gene is TRBD1 (5 bases). V lost 1 base and J lost 3, with 12 bases in between. Germline V CDR1 and CDR2: SQVTM, ANQGSEA. CDR3 length equals 14 residues. The CDR3 protein is CSVEGTPTDTEAFF. The CDR3 nucleotides read TGCAGCGTTGAAGGGACACCGACGGACACTGAAGCTTTCTTT.

This chain joins TRBV6-1 and TRBJ2-7, with no clear D. The germline V gene has CDR1 MNHNS and CDR2 SASEGT. Trimming cost V 5 bases and J 5 bases, with 7 bases left between them. The CDR3 has 11 amino acids. CDR3 bases: TGTGCCAGCAGTTTGGCTGACGAGCAGTACTTC. Its translation is CASSLADEQYF.

V and J are TRBV11-3 and TRBJ2-6, with D maybe TRBD2 (6 bases). The V gene's germline CDR1 is SGHNT and CDR2 YENEEA. The CDR3 contains 17 residues. V lost 4 bases, J lost 1 base, and 14 bases lay in between. CDR3 sequence reads: CASSSGQGGSGANVLTF. CDR3 nucleotide sequence: TGTGCCAGCAGCTCGGGGCAGGGAGGTTCTGGGGCCAACGTCCTGACTTTC.

The V gene is TRBV2, the J gene TRBJ1-6; TRBD1 matches at 9 bases. Per the germline V gene, CDR1 is SNHLY and CDR2 is FYNNEI. V lost 6 bases, J lost 3 bases, and 6 bases stayed unmatched. The CDR3 spans 16 residues. The CDR3: CASRATGGDYNSPLHF. The CDR3 DNA reads as TGTGCCAGCAGGGCGACAGGGGGGGACTATAATTCACCCCTCCACTTT.

This clone was seen repeatedly, ten times or more. The chain has TRBV7-3 and TRBJ1-2; D remains ambiguous. The CDR3 spans 13 residues. V was trimmed by 0 bases and J by 8 bases, leaving 10 bases between them. Germline V gene data show CDR1 as SGHTA and CDR2 as FQGTGA. The DNA for the CDR3 is TGTGCCAGCAGCTTAACGGGCGGGCTCGGCTACACCTTC. This sequence encodes CASSLTGGLGYTF.

CDR3 sequence reads: CASSLNPGQPQHF. The CDR3 nucleotides are TGTGCCAGCAGCTTAAACCCGGGTCAGCCCCAGCATTTT. The chain links TRBV7-8 to TRBJ1-5; D unresolved. V was trimmed by 2 bases and J by 6 bases, leaving 8 bases between them. Germline V lookup: CDR1 SGHVS, CDR2 FQNEAQ. This CDR3 contains 13 residues.

The chain uses TRBV6-5 and TRBJ2-6; TRBD2 aligns across 7 bases. The germline CDR1 and CDR2 sequences are MNHEY and SVGAGI. This CDR3 region has 15 residues. V shed 5 bases and J 2 bases; nucleotides not matched to a gene: 3. The CDR3 DNA is TGTGCCAGCAGTCAGGGAGGGGCTGGGGCCAACGTCCTGACTTTC. It encodes CASSQGGAGANVLTF.

Regarding this clone: A far larger clone is off by one base, so a read error is likely. The DNA of the CDR3 is TGTGCCAGCAGCCCACCGGGACAAATGATCACTGAAGCTTTCTTT. Translated: CASSPPGQMITEAFF. This chain links TRBV11-3 with TRBJ1-1; a weak D match, TRBD1 (6 bases). The CDR3 is made up of 15 amino acids. V was clipped by 5 bases and J by 4 bases, with 17 bases between them. Germline V gene lookup returns CDR1 SGHNT and CDR2 YENEEA.

V usage is TRBV28 and J usage is TRBJ2-1, with 8 nucleotides matching TRBD2. V shed 3 bases and J 8 bases; nucleotides not matched to a gene: 12. Germline-derived CDR1 and CDR2 are MDHEN and SYDVKM. The CDR3 consists of 16 residues. The CDR3 is CASSFGTRTSRDEQFF. As DNA, the CDR3 is TGTGCCAGCAGTTTTGGTACCAGGACTAGCAGGGATGAGCAGTTCTTC.

This clone was detected only a few times. This rearrangement joins TRBV7-9 to TRBJ2-3; D may be TRBD2 (6 bases). V was pared by 5 bases and J by 5 bases, with 17 bases between. Germline CDR1 and CDR2: SEHNR and FQNEAQ (reference sequence). The CDR3 loop spans 15 amino acids. The CDR3 DNA sequence: TGTGCCAGCAGCCAAACTAGGAGGGGTCAAGATACGCAGTATTTT. The encoded protein is CASSQTRRGQDTQYF.

The chain joins TRBV28 to TRBJ2-1, with 8 bases identical to TRBD2. The V gene's germline CDR1 is MDHEN and CDR2 SYDVKM. The CDR3 totals 14 residues. The V and J ends lost 9 bases and 0 bases, in that order; junction bases with no gene match: 4. The CDR3 DNA follows: TGTGCCAGTTTAAGCGGGAGCTCCTACAATGAGCAGTTCTTC. Translated, it gives CASLSGSSYNEQFF.

This clone has a handful of counts. This chain connects TRBV10-2 to TRBJ1-5, with D maybe TRBD1 (5 bases). Trimming cost V 3 bases and J 4 bases, with 7 bases left between them. The CDR3 loop spans 13 amino acids. Germline CDR1 and CDR2: WSHSY and SAAADI. In nucleotides, the CDR3 is TGCGCCAGCAGTGACAGGGAAAATCAGCCCCAGCATTTT. This translates into CASSDRENQPQHF.

The chain uses TRBV30 and TRBJ2-2, with 7 bases lining up with TRBD1. Looked up from germline, CDR1 is GTSNPN and CDR2 is SVGIG (reference sequence). Germline trimming cut 4 bases from V and 7 bases from J; bases unmatched to any gene: 6. The CDR3 is 13 residues long. CDR3 amino acids: CAWTKQGFGELFF. For the CDR3, the DNA is TGTGCCTGGACTAAACAGGGGTTCGGGGAGCTGTTTTTT.

CDR3 nucleotides: TGTGCCAGCAGCTTAGGACAGATCGCCTTCCACGAGCAGTACGTC. Protein: CASSLGQIAFHEQYV. The chain joins TRBV7-9 to TRBJ2-7; a weak D match, TRBD1 (5 bases). The V end lost 1 base, the J end lost 5 bases, and 15 bases lay between the germline ends. This CDR3 comprises 15 residues. Germline lookup yields CDR1 SEHNR and CDR2 FQNEAQ (reference sequence).

The table lists this clone with a count of one. The V call is TRBV2, the J call TRBJ1-6, with a weak D call TRBD1 (5 bases). The CDR3 spans 16 residues. Germline CDR1 SNHLY, CDR2 FYNNEI. The V end lost 3 bases, the J end lost 9 bases, and 18 bases lay between the germline ends. The CDR3 coding sequence is TGTGCCAGCAGTGATCAGGCGCAGGGTTCCGGTTCACCCCTCCACTTT. Protein: CASSDQAQGSGSPLHF. Full variable domain (outside the CDR3, taken from reference TRBV2 and TRBJ1-6): EPEVTQTPSHQVTQMGQEVILRCVPISNHLYFYWYRQILGQKVEFLVSFYNNEISEKSEIFDDQFSVERPDGSNFTLKIRSTKLEDSAMYFCASSDQAQGSGSPLHFGNGTRLTVT.

This clone came up once. The chain recombines TRBV9 with TRBJ1-4; TRBD1 might be the D (5 bases). Trimming took off 2 bases at V and 4 bases at J, with 12 bases between the two ends. CDR1 is SGDLS, CDR2 YYNGEE, per germline. This CDR3 has 15 residues. The DNA for the CDR3 is TGTGCCAGCAGCGTCAGTTGGGGGGTTAATGAAAAACTGTTTTTT. It codes for CASSVSWGVNEKLFF.

The CDR3 DNA reads TGTGCCACCAGCAGAGATACGCTAGGGGGCATTGTTGAAGCTTTCTTT. Residues: CATSRDTLGGIVEAFF. The V and J genes are TRBV15 and TRBJ1-1; 7 bases are shared with TRBD1. In germline, CDR1 is LNHNV, CDR2 YYDKDF (reference sequence). The V and J ends lost 0 bases and 7 bases, in that order; junction bases with no gene match: 11. The CDR3 is 16 amino acids.

This clone showed up just once. V is TRBV18 and J is TRBJ1-4; 7 nucleotides agree with TRBD1. This CDR3 has 17 amino acids. J lost 2 bases, V lost 2 bases, and 8 bases had no gene match. Looked up from germline, CDR1 is KGHSH and CDR2 is LQKENI. The CDR3 loop reads CASSPDGTATTNEKLFF. The CDR3 DNA reads TGTGCCAGCTCACCAGACGGGACAGCAACGACTAATGAAAAACTGTTTTTT.

The CDR3 DNA reads TGTGCCAGCTCACCACCGGGACTTAGTAACACCGGGGAGCTGTTTTTT. It yields the protein CASSPPGLSNTGELFF. The chain uses TRBV18 and TRBJ2-2; perhaps TRBD2 as D (6 bases). CDR1 and CDR2 from the germline V gene are KGHSH and LQKENI. The CDR3 has 16 amino acids. V lost 0 bases, J lost 2 bases, and 10 bases lay in between.

The J gene is TRBJ2-7, the V gene TRBV19; 15 nucleotides line up with TRBD2. There are 16 residues in the CDR3. V shed 5 bases, J shed 7 bases, and the junction held 9 bases outside the gene matches. The germline V gene encodes CDR1 LNHDA and CDR2 SQIVND (reference sequence). CDR3 sequence: CASSFGLAGGPEEQYF. CDR3 nucleotide sequence: TGTGCCAGTAGTTTCGGACTAGCGGGAGGGCCAGAAGAGCAGTACTTC.

The gene calls are TRBV19 and TRBJ2-5; TRBD2 matches 13 bases. Germline lookup yields CDR1 LNHDA and CDR2 SQIVND (reference sequence). This CDR3 comprises 16 residues. J lost 5 bases, V lost 4 bases, and 7 bases had no gene match. The CDR3 reads CASSTGTSGMGETQYF. The DNA for the CDR3 is TGTGCCAGTAGTACCGGGACTAGCGGGATGGGGGAGACCCAGTACTTC.

This chain uses TRBV5-1 with TRBJ2-2, with 8 bases fitting TRBD1. There are 15 residues in the CDR3. Trimming took 0 bases from V and 3 from J; bases not matched to a gene: 1. Germline V gene data show CDR1 as SGHRS and CDR2 as YFSETQ. This chain's CDR3 is CASSLETGDTGELFF. In DNA form, the CDR3 reads TGCGCCAGCAGCTTGGAGACAGGGGACACCGGGGAGCTGTTTTTT.

This clone was observed once. The genes are TRBV5-1 and TRBJ1-2, with no clear D. V dropped 4 bases and J dropped 1 base, with 11 bases sitting between them. This CDR3 spans 14 amino acids. CDR1 and CDR2 from the germline V gene are SGHRS and YFSETQ. CDR3 nucleotides: TGCGCCAGCAGCGCCGCAGGTTTTAACTATGGCTACACCTTC. Its translation is CASSAAGFNYGYTF.

CDR3 nucleotide sequence: TGTGCCAGCAGCCAAGATGCTAGCGGGCCAATCGGCTCCTACGAGCAGTACTTC. Translating gives CASSQDASGPIGSYEQYF. The V and J genes are TRBV4-2 and TRBJ2-7; 8 bases match TRBD2. Germline assignment: CDR1 LGHNA and CDR2 YNFKEQ. This CDR3 is built from 18 residues. V gave up 0 bases and J gave up 0 bases; unmatched junction bases: 10.

This sequence joins TRBV4-1 and TRBJ1-5, with D tentatively TRBD1 (6 bases). CDR1 and CDR2 from the germline V gene are MGHRA and YSYEKL. The V end lost 0 bases, the J end lost 0 bases, and 12 bases lay between the germline ends. The CDR3 extends over 17 amino acids. The CDR3 region has the DNA TGCGCCAGCAGCCAAGATCAGAGGACAGATAGCAATCAGCCCCAGCATTTT. Translated, it gives CASSQDQRTDSNQPQHF.

In this sample, this clone turned up a few times. This chain uses TRBV5-4 with TRBJ2-3; possible D gene TRBD1, 6 bases. From germline, CDR1 is SGHNT and CDR2 YYREEE (reference sequence). There are 15 residues in the CDR3. V shed 4 bases and J shed 2 bases, with 14 bases lying between them. CDR3 nucleotides: TGTGCCAGCAGCCCCCCACAGGGAGCCACAGATACGCAGTATTTT. Translating it yields CASSPPQGATDTQYF.

V is TRBV28 and J is TRBJ1-1; TRBD1 aligns across 7 bases. The CDR3 length is 14 residues. Germline CDR1 MDHEN, CDR2 SYDVKM. V was pared by 5 bases and J by 0 bases, with 3 bases of the junction left unmatched. The CDR3: CASSTGTVNTEAFF. CDR3 DNA sequence: TGTGCCAGCAGTACCGGGACAGTGAACACTGAAGCTTTCTTT.

V and J are TRBV5-6 and TRBJ2-1; D is perhaps TRBD2 (6 bases). This CDR3 contains 16 residues. V was trimmed by 1 base and J by 8 bases, leaving 19 bases between them. The germline CDR1 and CDR2 sequences are SGHDT and YYEEEE. CDR3 coding DNA: TGTGCCAGCAGCTTGTTGGAGGGACTCGCGTGGGATGAGCAGTTCTTC. It yields the protein CASSLLEGLAWDEQFF.